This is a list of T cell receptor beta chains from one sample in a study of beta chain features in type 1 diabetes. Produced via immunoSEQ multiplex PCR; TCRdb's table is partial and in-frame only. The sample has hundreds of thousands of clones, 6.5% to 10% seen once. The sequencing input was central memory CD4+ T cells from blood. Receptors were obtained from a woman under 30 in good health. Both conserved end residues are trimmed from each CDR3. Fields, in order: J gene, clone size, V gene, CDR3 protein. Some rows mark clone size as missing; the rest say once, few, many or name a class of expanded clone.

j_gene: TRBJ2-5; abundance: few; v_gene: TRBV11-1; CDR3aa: ASSVWGNQETQY
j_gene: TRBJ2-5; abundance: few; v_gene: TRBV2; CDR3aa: ASSEGGTAGETQY
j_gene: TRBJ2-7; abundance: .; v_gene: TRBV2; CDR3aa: ASSGRTAGSYEQY
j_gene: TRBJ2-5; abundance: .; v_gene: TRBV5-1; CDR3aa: ASSARQLQETQY
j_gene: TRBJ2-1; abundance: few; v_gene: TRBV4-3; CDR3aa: ASSQAFRDNEQF
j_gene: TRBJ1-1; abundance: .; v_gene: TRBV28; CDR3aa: ASSPLHPYRGNTEAF
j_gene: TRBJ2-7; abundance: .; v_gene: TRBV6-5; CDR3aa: ASSYSAYGANYEQY
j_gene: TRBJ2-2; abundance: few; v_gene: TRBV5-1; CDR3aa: ASSLQQINTGELF
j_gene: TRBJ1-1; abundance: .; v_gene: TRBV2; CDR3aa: ASSERPGNTEAF
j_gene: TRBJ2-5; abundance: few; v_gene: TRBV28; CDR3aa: ASSLTSRETQY
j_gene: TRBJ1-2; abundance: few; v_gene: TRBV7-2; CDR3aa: ASSLSQGYSNYGYT
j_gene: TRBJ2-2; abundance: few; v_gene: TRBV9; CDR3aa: ASSLVGTSTGELF
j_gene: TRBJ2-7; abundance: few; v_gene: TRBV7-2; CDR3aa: ASSGIRTRGAEQY
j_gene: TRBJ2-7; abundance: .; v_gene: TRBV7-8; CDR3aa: ASRPLAGSYEQY
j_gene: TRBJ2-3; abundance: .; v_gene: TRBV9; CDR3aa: ASSVSRLAATDTQY
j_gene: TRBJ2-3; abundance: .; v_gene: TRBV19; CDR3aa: ASSILAGGRTDTQY